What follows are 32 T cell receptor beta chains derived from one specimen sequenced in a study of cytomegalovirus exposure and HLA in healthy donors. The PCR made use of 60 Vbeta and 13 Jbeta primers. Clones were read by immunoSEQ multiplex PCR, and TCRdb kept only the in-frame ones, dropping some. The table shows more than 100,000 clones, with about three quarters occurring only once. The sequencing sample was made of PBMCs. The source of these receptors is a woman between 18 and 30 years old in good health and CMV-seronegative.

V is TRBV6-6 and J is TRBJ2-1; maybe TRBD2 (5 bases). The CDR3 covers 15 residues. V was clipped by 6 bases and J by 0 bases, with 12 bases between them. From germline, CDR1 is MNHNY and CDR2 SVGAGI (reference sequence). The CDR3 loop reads CASRPRVPSYNEQFF. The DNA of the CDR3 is TGTGCCAGCAGACCGCGGGTCCCCTCCTACAATGAGCAGTTCTTC.

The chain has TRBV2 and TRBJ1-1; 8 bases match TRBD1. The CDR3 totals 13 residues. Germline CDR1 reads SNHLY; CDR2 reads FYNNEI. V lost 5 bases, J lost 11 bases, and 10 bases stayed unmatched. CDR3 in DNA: TGTGCCAGCAGTAGGACAGGGTTGTCGGATGCTTTCTTT. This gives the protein CASSRTGLSDAFF.

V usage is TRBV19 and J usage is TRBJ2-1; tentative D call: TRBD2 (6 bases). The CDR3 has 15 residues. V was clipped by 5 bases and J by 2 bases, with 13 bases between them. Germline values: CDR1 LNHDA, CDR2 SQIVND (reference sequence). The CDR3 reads CASSGRGGTYNEQFF. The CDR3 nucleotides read TGTGCCAGTAGTGGGCGGGGTGGAACCTACAATGAGCAGTTCTTC.

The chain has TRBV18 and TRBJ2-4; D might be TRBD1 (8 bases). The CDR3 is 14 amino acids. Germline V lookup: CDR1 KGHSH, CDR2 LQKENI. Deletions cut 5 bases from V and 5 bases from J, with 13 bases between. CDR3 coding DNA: TGTGCCAGCTCAAGACAGGGGAGGGAAAACATTCAGTACTTC. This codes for CASSRQGRENIQYF.

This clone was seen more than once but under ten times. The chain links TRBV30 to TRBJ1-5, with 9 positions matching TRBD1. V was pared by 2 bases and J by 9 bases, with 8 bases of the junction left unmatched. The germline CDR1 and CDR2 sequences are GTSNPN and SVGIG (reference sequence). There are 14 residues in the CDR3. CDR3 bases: TGTGCCTGGAGTATGGACAGGGGAGGAGGGCCCCAGCATTTT. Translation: CAWSMDRGGGPQHF.

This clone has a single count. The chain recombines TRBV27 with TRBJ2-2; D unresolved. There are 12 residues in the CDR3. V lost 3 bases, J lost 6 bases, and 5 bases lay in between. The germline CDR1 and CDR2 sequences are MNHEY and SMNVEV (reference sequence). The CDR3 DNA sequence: TGTGCCAGCAGTTTTCCCGCCGGGGAGCTGTTTTTT. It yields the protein CASSFPAGELFF.

CDR3 nucleotide sequence: TGTGCCAGCAGTTACTCGATGGTGGGAGGTCACAATGAGCAGTTCTTC. This codes for CASSYSMVGGHNEQFF. The chain links TRBV6-5 to TRBJ2-1; maybe TRBD2 (6 bases). The germline V gene encodes CDR1 MNHEY and CDR2 SVGAGI. Trimming cost V 0 bases and J 5 bases, with 14 bases left between them. The CDR3 extends over 16 amino acids.

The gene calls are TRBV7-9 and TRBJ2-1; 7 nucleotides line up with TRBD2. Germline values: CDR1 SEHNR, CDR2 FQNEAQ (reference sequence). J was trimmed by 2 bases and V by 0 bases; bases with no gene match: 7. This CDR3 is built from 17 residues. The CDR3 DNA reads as TGTGCCAGCAGCTTAGCGTCGGCGGGAGTAACCTACAATGAGCAGTTCTTC. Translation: CASSLASAGVTYNEQFF.

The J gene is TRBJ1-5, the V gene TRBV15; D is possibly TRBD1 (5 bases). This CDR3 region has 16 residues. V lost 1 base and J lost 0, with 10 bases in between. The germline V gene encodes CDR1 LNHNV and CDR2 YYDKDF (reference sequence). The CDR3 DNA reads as TGTGCCACCAGCAGAGGAAGGGGATATAGCAATCAGCCCCAGCATTTT. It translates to CATSRGRGYSNQPQHF.

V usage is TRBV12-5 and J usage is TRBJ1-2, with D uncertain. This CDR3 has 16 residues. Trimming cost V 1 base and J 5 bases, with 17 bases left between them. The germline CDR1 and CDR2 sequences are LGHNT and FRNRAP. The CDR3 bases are TGTGCTAGTGGTTTGGCCCTAATGAGACAATCTTATGGCTACACCTTC. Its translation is CASGLALMRQSYGYTF.

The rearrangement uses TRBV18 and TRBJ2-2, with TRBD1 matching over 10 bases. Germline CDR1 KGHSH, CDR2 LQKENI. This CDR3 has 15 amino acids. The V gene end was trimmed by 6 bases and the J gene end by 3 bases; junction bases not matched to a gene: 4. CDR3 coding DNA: TGTGCCAGCTCCCCCGGGACAGGGGACACCGGGGAGCTGTTTTTT. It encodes CASSPGTGDTGELFF.

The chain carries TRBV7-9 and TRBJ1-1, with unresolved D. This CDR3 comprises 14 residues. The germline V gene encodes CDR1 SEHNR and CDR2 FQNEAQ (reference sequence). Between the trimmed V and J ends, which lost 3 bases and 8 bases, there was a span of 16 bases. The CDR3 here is CASSFPPGVREAFF. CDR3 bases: TGTGCCAGCAGCTTTCCTCCCGGGGTCCGAGAAGCTTTCTTT.

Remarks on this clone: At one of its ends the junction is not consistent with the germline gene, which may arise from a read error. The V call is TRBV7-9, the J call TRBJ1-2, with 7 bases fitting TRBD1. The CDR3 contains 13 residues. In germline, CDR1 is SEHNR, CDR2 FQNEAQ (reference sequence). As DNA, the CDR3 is TGTTCCAGCAGCTTTTTAGGGGGCGCGGGCTACACCTTC. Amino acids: CSSSFLGGAGYTF.

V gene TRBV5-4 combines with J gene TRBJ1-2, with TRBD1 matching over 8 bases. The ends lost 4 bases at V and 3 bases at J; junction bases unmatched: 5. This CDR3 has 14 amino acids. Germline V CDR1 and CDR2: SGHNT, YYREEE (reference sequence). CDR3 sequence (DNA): TGTGCCAGCAGCAAGGGACAGGAGGACTATGGCTACACCTTC. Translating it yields CASSKGQEDYGYTF.

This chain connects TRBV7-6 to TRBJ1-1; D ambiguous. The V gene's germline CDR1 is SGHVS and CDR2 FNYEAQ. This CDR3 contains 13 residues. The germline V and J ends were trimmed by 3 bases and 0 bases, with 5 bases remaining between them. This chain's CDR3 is CASSFTMNTEAFF. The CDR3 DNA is TGTGCCAGCAGCTTCACTATGAACACTGAAGCTTTCTTT.

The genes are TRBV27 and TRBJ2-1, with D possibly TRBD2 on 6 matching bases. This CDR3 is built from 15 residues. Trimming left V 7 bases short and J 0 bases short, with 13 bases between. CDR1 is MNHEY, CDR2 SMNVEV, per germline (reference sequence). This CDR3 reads CASTMTRFSYNEQFF. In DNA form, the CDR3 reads TGTGCCAGCACCATGACTAGATTCTCCTACAATGAGCAGTTCTTC.

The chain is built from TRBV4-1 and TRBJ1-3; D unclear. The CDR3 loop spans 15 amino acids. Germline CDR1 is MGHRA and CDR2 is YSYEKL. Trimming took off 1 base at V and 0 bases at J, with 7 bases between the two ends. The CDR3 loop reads CASSQGRLSGNTIYF. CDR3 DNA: TGCGCCAGCAGCCAAGGGAGGCTCTCTGGAAACACCATATATTTT.

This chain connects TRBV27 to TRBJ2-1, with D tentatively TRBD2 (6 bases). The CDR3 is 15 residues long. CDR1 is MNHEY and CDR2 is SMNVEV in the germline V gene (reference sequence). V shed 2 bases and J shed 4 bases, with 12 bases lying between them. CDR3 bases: TGTGCCAGCAGTTTAAGACTAGGGGTTTACAATGAGCAGTTCTTC. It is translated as CASSLRLGVYNEQFF.

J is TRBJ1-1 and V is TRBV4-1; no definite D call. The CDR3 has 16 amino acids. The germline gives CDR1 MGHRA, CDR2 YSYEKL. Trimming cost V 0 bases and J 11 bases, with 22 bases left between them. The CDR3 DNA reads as TGCGCCAGCAGCCAAGACACCCCCGGGAAATCCATGCGGGCTTTCTTT. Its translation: CASSQDTPGKSMRAFF.

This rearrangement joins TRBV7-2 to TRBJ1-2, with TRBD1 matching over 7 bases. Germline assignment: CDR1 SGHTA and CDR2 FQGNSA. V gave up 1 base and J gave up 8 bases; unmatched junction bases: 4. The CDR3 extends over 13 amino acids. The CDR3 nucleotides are TGTGCCAGCAGCTTAGGAAAAGGGGGCGGCTACACCTTC. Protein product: CASSLGKGGGYTF.

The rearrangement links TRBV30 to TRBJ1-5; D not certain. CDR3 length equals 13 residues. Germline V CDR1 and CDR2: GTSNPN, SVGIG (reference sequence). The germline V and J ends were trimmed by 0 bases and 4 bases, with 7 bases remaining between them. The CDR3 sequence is CAWSVLENQPQHF. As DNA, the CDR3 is TGTGCCTGGAGTGTACTTGAGAATCAGCCCCAGCATTTT.

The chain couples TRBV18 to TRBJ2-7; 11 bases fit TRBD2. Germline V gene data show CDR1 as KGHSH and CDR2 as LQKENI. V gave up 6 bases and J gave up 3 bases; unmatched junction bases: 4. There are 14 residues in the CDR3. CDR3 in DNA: TGTGCCAGCTCCGCTAGCGGGAGGAACTACGAGCAGTACTTC. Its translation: CASSASGRNYEQYF.

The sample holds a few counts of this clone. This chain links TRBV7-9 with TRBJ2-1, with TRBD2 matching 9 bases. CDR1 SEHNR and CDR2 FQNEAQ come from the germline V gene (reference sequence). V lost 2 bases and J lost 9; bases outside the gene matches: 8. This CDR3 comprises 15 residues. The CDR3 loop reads CASSLSTSGLFEQFF. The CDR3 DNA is TGTGCCAGCAGCTTATCAACTAGCGGGCTGTTTGAGCAGTTCTTC.

CDR3 sequence: CASSEQGADTEAFF. Here the CDR3 DNA reads TGTGCCAGCAGTGAACAGGGGGCGGACACTGAAGCTTTCTTT. The chain recombines TRBV2 with TRBJ1-1, with 8 bases aligning to TRBD1. The CDR3 spans 14 residues. With 2 bases clipped from V and 3 bases from J, the junction kept 2 bases outside the gene matches. CDR1 is SNHLY and CDR2 is FYNNEI in the germline V gene.

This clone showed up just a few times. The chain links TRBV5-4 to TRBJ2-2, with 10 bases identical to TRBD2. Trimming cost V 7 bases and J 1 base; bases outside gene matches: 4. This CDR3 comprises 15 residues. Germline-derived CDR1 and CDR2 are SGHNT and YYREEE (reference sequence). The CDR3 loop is CASARTSGNTGELFF. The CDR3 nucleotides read TGTGCCAGCGCCCGGACTAGCGGGAACACCGGGGAGCTGTTTTTT.

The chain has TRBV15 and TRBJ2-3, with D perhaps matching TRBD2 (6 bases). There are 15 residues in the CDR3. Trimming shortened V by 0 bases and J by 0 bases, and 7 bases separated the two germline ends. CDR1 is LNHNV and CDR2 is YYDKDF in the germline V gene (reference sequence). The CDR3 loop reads CATSRDGTSTDTQYF. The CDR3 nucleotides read TGTGCCACCAGCAGAGATGGGACTAGCACAGATACGCAGTATTTT.

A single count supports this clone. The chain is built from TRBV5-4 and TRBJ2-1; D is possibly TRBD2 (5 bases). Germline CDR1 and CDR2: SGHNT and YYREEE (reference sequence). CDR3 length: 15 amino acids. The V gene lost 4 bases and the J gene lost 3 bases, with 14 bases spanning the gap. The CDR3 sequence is CASSAPGGLYNEQFF. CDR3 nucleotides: TGTGCCAGCAGCGCCCCGGGCGGGCTCTACAATGAGCAGTTCTTC. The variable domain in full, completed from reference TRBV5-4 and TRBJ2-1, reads ETGVTQSPTHLIKTRGQQVTLRCSSQSGHNTVSWYQQALGQGPQFIFQYYREEENGRGNFPPRFSGLQFPNYSSELNVNALELDDSALYLCASSAPGGLYNEQFFGPGTRLTVL.

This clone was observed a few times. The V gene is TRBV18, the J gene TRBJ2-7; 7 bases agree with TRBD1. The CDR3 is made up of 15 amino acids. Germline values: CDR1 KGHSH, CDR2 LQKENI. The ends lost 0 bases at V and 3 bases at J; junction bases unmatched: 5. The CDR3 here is CASSPPARGFYEQYF. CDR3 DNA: TGTGCCAGCTCACCACCGGCCAGGGGGTTCTACGAGCAGTACTTC.

In DNA form, the CDR3 reads TGCGCCAGCAGCTTGGCCGGGACTAGCGGCAACGAGCAGTACTTC. It is translated as CASSLAGTSGNEQYF. The chain employs TRBV5-1 and TRBJ2-7; TRBD2 matches at 11 bases. This CDR3 has 15 residues. Per the germline V gene, CDR1 is SGHRS and CDR2 is YFSETQ. V dropped 0 bases and J dropped 5; count of bases not matched to a gene: 4.

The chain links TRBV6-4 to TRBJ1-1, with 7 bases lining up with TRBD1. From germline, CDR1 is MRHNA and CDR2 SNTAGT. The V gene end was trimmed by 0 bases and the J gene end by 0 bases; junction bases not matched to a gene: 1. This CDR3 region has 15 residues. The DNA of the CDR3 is TGTGCCAGCAGTGACTCGGGACAGCTGAACACTGAAGCTTTCTTT. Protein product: CASSDSGQLNTEAFF.

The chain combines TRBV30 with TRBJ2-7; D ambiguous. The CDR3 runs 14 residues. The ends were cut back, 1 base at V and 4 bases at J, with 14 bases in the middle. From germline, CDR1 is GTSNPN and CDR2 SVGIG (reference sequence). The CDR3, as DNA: TGTGCCTGGAGTGAAAAAGTTGAGGTGTACGAGCAGTACTTC. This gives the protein CAWSEKVEVYEQYF.

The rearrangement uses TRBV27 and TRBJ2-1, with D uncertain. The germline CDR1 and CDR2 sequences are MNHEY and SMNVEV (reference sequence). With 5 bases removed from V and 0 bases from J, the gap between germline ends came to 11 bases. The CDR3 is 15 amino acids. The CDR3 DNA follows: TGTGCCAGCAGTCAGAGCCGGAGCTCCTACAATGAGCAGTTCTTC. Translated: CASSQSRSSYNEQFF.